The 22 T cell receptor beta chains below come from one sample, sequenced in a study of blood T cell repertoires in COVID-19 (TCRdb year 2020). The protocol used for the library was the immunoSEQ multiplex PCR assay. The immuneACCESS repertoire file appears here via TCRdb, limited to in-frame rearrangements. These files lack a portion of the clones; in checked studies, under half of the deficit traces to unresolved V genes, and the cause of the others is not known. This sample gives about 87,000 clones in total; 80% to 90% of them show up just once. The top ten clonotypes cover approximately 7.4% of the sample. The specimen sequenced was peripheral blood. These receptors were collected from a human donor with acute or convalescent COVID-19. The donor label of this sample is uncertain.

The chain has TRBV2 and TRBJ2-2; 8 bases align to TRBD2. V lost 2 bases to trimming and J lost 3 bases; unmatched junction nucleotides: 2. Germline values: CDR1 SNHLY, CDR2 FYNNEI. The CDR3 sequence is 15 residues long. The CDR3 protein is CASSEISGDTGELFF. CDR3 in DNA: TGTGCCAGCAGTGAAATTAGCGGGGACACCGGGGAGCTGTTTTTT.

V is TRBV7-9 and J is TRBJ2-1; maybe TRBD1 (5 bases). Germline V gives CDR1 SEHNR, CDR2 FQNEAQ (reference sequence). The ends were cut back, 7 bases at V and 2 bases at J, with 15 bases in the middle. This CDR3 contains 15 residues. CDR3 in DNA: TGTGCCAGCACACCCCCCAGGGCCCCCTACAATGAGCAGTTCTTC. Translated: CASTPPRAPYNEQFF.

This rearrangement joins TRBV9 to TRBJ1-6; the D is unclear. Germline values: CDR1 SGDLS, CDR2 YYNGEE. The CDR3 has 15 amino acids. V lost 3 bases to trimming and J lost 10 bases, with 17 bases between them. As DNA, the CDR3 is TGTGCCAGCAGCGCCGCAGACAACCCCAGCTCACCCCTCCACTTT. Its translation: CASSAADNPSSPLHF.

The V call is TRBV28, the J call TRBJ2-6; TRBD1 might be the D (5 bases). The CDR3 has 15 residues. V dropped 10 bases and J dropped 3 bases, with 16 bases sitting between them. CDR1 is MDHEN, CDR2 SYDVKM, per germline. Here the CDR3 DNA reads TGTGCCACCGACCCCTCTAGGGGTGGGGCCAACGTCCTGACTTTC. This translates into CATDPSRGGANVLTF.

DNA for the CDR3: TGTGCCAGCAACAGAACCCCAAAACAGGGCCACGAGCAGTACTTC. Translation gives CASNRTPKQGHEQYF. The chain carries TRBV2 and TRBJ2-7, with a possible D match to TRBD1 (6 bases). Germline lookup yields CDR1 SNHLY and CDR2 FYNNEI. This CDR3 is 15 amino acids long. V lost 7 bases and J lost 5, with 21 bases in between.

The V call is TRBV12-5, the J call TRBJ2-7; D is unclear. Deletions cut 6 bases from V and 7 bases from J, with 13 bases between. In germline, CDR1 is LGHNT, CDR2 FRNRAP. This CDR3 comprises 12 residues. CDR3: CASGLAPREQYF. CDR3 nucleotides: TGTGCTAGTGGCTTAGCCCCCCGGGAGCAGTACTTC.

This chain links TRBV28 with TRBJ2-5, with TRBD2 as a possible D gene (5 bases). Deletions cut 7 bases from V and 2 bases from J, with 8 bases between. This CDR3 contains 12 residues. Looked up from germline, CDR1 is MDHEN and CDR2 is SYDVKM. The CDR3 coding sequence is TGTGCCAGCACGGGGTCTCAAGAGACCCAGTACTTC. This sequence encodes CASTGSQETQYF.

DNA of the CDR3: TGTGCCATCACCGGGACAGGGATTAACGAGCAGTACTTC. It yields the protein CAITGTGINEQYF. V gene TRBV2 combines with J gene TRBJ2-7; 9 bases are shared with TRBD1. V lost 10 bases, J lost 5 bases, and 9 bases stayed unmatched. This CDR3 is 13 amino acids long. CDR1 is SNHLY and CDR2 is FYNNEI in the germline V gene.

The chain uses TRBV5-1 and TRBJ2-7; D may be TRBD1 (6 bases). The CDR3 totals 15 residues. Germline lookup yields CDR1 SGHRS and CDR2 YFSETQ. The V and J ends lost 3 bases and 1 base respectively, with 14 bases between them. As DNA, the CDR3 is TGCGCCAGCAGCTCCGACAGGCCCTTTTCCTACGAGCAGTACTTC. It yields the protein CASSSDRPFSYEQYF.

The chain joins TRBV5-1 to TRBJ2-1, with D tentatively TRBD2 (5 bases). Germline V gene lookup returns CDR1 SGHRS and CDR2 YFSETQ. V was trimmed by 0 bases and J by 8 bases, leaving 18 bases between them. The CDR3 contains 16 residues. In DNA, the CDR3 is TGCGCCAGCAGCTTGGTGAGGGCGGTCTCGGGTGATGAGCAGTTCTTC. Translation gives CASSLVRAVSGDEQFF.

This sequence joins TRBV29-1 and TRBJ1-1, with D maybe TRBD1 (5 bases). CDR1 and CDR2 from the germline V gene are SQVTM and ANQGSEA. Trimming cost V 7 bases and J 4 bases, with 13 bases left between them. The CDR3 contains 12 residues. The CDR3 bases are TGCAGCGCGTTCCTAGGGGTCACTGAAGCTTTCTTT. Translating gives CSAFLGVTEAFF. The full variable domain, in which reference TRBV29-1 and TRBJ1-1 provide the parts outside the CDR3, is SAVISQKPSRDICQRGTSLTIQCQVDSQVTMMFWYRQQPGQSLTLIATANQGSEATYESGFVIDKFPISRPNLTFSTLTVSNMSPEDSSIYLCSAFLGVTEAFFGQGTRLTVV.

The table lists this clone with a few counts. The gene calls are TRBV10-3 and TRBJ1-2; 9 bases are shared with TRBD1. V gave up 0 bases and J gave up 7 bases; unmatched junction bases: 3. The CDR3 has 14 amino acids. Germline values: CDR1 ENHRY, CDR2 SYGVKD. CDR3 nucleotides: TGTGCCATCAGTGAGTCGACGGGACAGGGTGGCTACACCTTC. It codes for CAISESTGQGGYTF.

The sample holds one count of this clone. The chain is built from TRBV11-2 and TRBJ2-5, with D hard to call. Germline CDR1 SGHAT, CDR2 FQNNGV. The CDR3 has 14 amino acids. With 4 bases removed from V and 7 bases from J, the gap between germline ends came to 16 bases. The CDR3 DNA is TGTGCCAGCAGCTCCTCCCCCGATTACGGGACCCAGTACTTC. Its translation is CASSSSPDYGTQYF.

This chain links TRBV28 with TRBJ2-7, with D possibly being TRBD1 (5 bases). Germline V gives CDR1 MDHEN, CDR2 SYDVKM. CDR3 length: 13 residues. The ends were cut back, 8 bases at V and 3 bases at J, with 14 bases in the middle. The CDR3 loop reads CASQAGALYEQYF. As DNA, the CDR3 is TGTGCCAGCCAAGCTGGGGCCCTCTACGAGCAGTACTTC. Full variable domain (remainder filled in from reference TRBV28 and TRBJ2-7): DVKVTQSSRYLVKRTGEKVFLECVQDMDHENMFWYRQDPGLGLRLIYFSYDVKMKEKGDIPEGYSVSREKKERFSLILESASTNQTSMYLCASQAGALYEQYFGPGTRLTVT.

This clone was counted between two and nine times. The sample carries other DNA sequences with the same CDR3. The J gene is TRBJ2-7, the V gene TRBV5-4; 9 bases match TRBD1. This CDR3 contains 14 residues. The V gene end was trimmed by 4 bases and the J gene end by 6 bases; junction bases not matched to a gene: 8. Germline CDR1 SGHNT, CDR2 YYREEE (reference sequence). The CDR3 coding sequence is TGTGCCAGCAGCCTTTCACAGGGGGCGGCCGAGCAGTACTTC. It translates to CASSLSQGAAEQYF.

The chain couples TRBV19 to TRBJ1-1, with 10 bases fitting TRBD1. Germline lookup yields CDR1 LNHDA and CDR2 SQIVND (reference sequence). This CDR3 has 14 residues. The junction had 3 bases not matched to a gene; V was cut back by 7 bases and J by 1 base. The CDR3 sequence: CASTRDRGNTEAFF. CDR3 DNA sequence: TGTGCCAGTACCCGGGACAGGGGGAACACTGAAGCTTTCTTT. Full variable domain (outside the CDR3, taken from reference TRBV19 and TRBJ1-1): DGGITQSPKYLFRKEGQNVTLSCEQNLNHDAMYWYRQDPGQGLRLIYYSQIVNDFQKGDIAEGYSVSREKKESFPLTVTSAQKNPTAFYLCASTRDRGNTEAFFGQGTRLTVV.

The chain uses TRBV19 and TRBJ2-1; the match to TRBD1 covers 7 bases. V lost 3 bases to trimming and J lost 10 bases; unmatched junction nucleotides: 12. Looked up from germline, CDR1 is LNHDA and CDR2 is SQIVND (reference sequence). The CDR3 length is 15 residues. DNA for the CDR3: TGTGCCAGTAGTATGGGTGACAGGGAGATCGAAGAGCAGTTCTTC. Encoded protein: CASSMGDREIEEQFF.

CDR3 in amino acids: CASGNRDRGYEQYF. Written as DNA, the CDR3 is TGTGCCAGTGGAAACCGGGACAGGGGTTACGAGCAGTACTTC. V is TRBV19 and J is TRBJ2-7, with 10 bases aligning to TRBD1. The V and J ends lost 8 bases and 4 bases, in that order; junction bases with no gene match: 8. Per germline, CDR1 LNHDA and CDR2 SQIVND (reference sequence). This CDR3 has 14 residues.

The genes are TRBV25-1 and TRBJ1-6; possibly TRBD1 for D (6 bases). Germline CDR1 MGHDK, CDR2 SYGVNS. V was clipped by 2 bases and J by 7 bases, with 12 bases between them. This CDR3 spans 15 amino acids. CDR3 protein: CASSESTGWNSPLHF. The CDR3 coding sequence is TGTGCCAGCAGTGAAAGTACAGGGTGGAATTCACCCCTCCACTTT.

The V and J genes are TRBV24-1 and TRBJ2-3; 7 nucleotides match TRBD1. The trim removed 7 bases at V and 2 bases at J, leaving 8 bases unmatched. The length of the CDR3 is 15 residues. CDR1 KGHDR and CDR2 SFDVKD come from the germline V gene. The DNA of the CDR3 is TGTGCCACCAGACCAAACAGGGGATTCACAGATACGCAGTATTTT. Its translation is CATRPNRGFTDTQYF.

In DNA form, the CDR3 reads TGTGCCAGCAGTTTTAGCGGGGCCACCTCCTACGAGCAGTACTTC. Translated: CASSFSGATSYEQYF. The chain recombines TRBV6-5 with TRBJ2-7; 8 positions match TRBD2. The CDR3 covers 15 residues. After removal of 4 bases from V and 0 bases from J, the junction contained 5 bases not matched to a gene. The V gene's germline CDR1 is MNHEY and CDR2 SVGAGI.

The V and J genes are TRBV2 and TRBJ2-3; TRBD2 might be the D (7 bases). The CDR3 contains 15 residues. Per germline, CDR1 SNHLY and CDR2 FYNNEI. V gave up 6 bases and J gave up 2 bases, with 15 bases separating them. CDR3 protein: CASRGWGGHTDTQYF. For the CDR3, the DNA is TGTGCCAGCAGAGGGTGGGGGGGACACACAGATACGCAGTATTTT.